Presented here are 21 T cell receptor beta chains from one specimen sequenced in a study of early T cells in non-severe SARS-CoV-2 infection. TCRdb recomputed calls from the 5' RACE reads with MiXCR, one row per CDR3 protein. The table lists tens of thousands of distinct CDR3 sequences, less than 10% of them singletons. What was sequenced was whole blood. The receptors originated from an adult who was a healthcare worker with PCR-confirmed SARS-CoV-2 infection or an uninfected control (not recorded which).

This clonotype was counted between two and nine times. The CDR3: CASSLRGRWGTQYF. CDR3 sequence (DNA): TGTGCCAGCAGCTTGCGGGGGCGCTGGGGTACGCAGTATTTT. This chain uses TRBV11-2 with TRBJ2-3; D might be TRBD2 (7 bases). Germline V gene lookup returns CDR1 SGHAT and CDR2 FQNNGV. This CDR3 comprises 14 residues. V lost 3 bases, J lost 8 bases, and 15 bases lay in between.

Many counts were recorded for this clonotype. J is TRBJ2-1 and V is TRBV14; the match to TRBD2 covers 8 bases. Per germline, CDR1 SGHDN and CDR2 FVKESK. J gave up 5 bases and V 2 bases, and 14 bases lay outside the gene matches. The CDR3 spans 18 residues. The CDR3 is CASSQPAGGSILHNEQFF. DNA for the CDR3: TGTGCCAGCAGCCAACCGGCGGGGGGCTCTATTCTACACAATGAGCAGTTCTTC.

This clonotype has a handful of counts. The CDR3 is CASIPTGTEYVAFF. The DNA of the CDR3 is TGTGCCAGTATCCCCACCGGGACAGAATATGTGGCTTTCTTT. J is TRBJ1-1 and V is TRBV6-6; 7 nucleotides agree with TRBD1. CDR3 length equals 14 residues. In germline, CDR1 is MNHNY, CDR2 SVGAGI (reference sequence). The junction had 18 bases not matched to a gene; V was cut back by 9 bases and J by 11 bases.

CDR3 in DNA: TGCGCCAGCAGGGACGAGGGTTCACCCCTCCACTTT. Its protein product is CASRDEGSPLHF. The gene calls are TRBV10-2 and TRBJ1-6; no clear D. Trimming removed 6 bases at V and 9 bases at J, with 9 bases between. There are 12 residues in the CDR3. The germline V gene has CDR1 WSHSY and CDR2 SAAADI.

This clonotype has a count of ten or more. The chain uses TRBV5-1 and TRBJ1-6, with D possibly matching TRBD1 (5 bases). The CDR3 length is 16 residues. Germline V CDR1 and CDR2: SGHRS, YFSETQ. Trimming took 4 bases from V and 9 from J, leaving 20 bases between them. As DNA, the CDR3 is TGCGCCAGCAGCCCTTCAGCGGCAGGGAACAGTTCACCCCTCCACTTT. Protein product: CASSPSAAGNSSPLHF.

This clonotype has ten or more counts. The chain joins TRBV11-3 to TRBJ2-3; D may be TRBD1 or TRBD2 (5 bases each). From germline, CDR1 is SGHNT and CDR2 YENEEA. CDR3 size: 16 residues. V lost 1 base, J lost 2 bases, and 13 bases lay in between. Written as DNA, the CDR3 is TGTGCCAGCAGCTTAGGAAGAGCTGGGACCACAGATACGCAGTATTTT. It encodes CASSLGRAGTTDTQYF.

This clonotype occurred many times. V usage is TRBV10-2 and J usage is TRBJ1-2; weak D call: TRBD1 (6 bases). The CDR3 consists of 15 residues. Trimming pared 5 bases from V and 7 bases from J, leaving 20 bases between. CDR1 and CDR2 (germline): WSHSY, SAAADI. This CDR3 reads CASSTDRSSIGGYTF. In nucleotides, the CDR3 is TGCGCCAGCAGTACCGACAGGTCCTCCATCGGTGGCTACACCTTC.

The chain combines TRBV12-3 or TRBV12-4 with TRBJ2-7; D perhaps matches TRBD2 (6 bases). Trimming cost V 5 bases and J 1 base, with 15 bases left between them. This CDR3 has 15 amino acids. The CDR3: CASSSPGLVSYEQYF. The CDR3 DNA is TGTGCCAGCAGTAGTCCGGGACTCGTGTCCTACGAGCAGTACTTC.

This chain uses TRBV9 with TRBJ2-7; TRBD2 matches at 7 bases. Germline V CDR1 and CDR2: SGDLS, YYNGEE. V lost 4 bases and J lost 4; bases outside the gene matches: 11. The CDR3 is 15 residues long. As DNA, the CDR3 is TGTGCCAGCAGCCTAAGAGGTGAGGGAGGGTACGAGCAGTACTTC. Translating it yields CASSLRGEGGYEQYF.

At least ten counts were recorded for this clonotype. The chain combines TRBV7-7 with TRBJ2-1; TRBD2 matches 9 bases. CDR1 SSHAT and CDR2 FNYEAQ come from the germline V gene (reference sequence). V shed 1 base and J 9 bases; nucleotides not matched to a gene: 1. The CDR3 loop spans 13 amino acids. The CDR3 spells CASSLGGGVEQFF. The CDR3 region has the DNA TGTGCCAGCAGCTTAGGCGGGGGGGTTGAGCAGTTCTTC.

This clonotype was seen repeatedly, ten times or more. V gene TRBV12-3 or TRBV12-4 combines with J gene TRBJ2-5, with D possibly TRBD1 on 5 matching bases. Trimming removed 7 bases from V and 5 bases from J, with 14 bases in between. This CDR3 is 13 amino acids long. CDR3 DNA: TGTGCCAGCACCGATACAGGAGTTGAGACCCAGTACTTC. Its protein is CASTDTGVETQYF.

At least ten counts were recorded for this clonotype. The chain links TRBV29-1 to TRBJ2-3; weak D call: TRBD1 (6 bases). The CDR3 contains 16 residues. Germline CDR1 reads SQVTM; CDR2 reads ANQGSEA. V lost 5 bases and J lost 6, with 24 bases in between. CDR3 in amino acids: CSVPNLQGSSWDTQYF. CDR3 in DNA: TGCAGCGTTCCTAACCTACAGGGCAGCTCCTGGGATACGCAGTATTTT.

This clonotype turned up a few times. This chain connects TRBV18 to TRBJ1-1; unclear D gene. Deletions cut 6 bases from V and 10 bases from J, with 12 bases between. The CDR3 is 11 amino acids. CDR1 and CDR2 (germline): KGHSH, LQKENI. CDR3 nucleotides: TGTGCCAGCTCCCCGAAATCAGGAGCTTTCTTT. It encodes CASSPKSGAFF. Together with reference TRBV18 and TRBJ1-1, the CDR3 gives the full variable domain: NAGVMQNPRHLVRRRGQEARLRCSPMKGHSHVYWYRQLPEEGLKFMVYLQKENIIDESGMPKERFSAEFPKEGPSILRIQQVVRGDSAAYFCASSPKSGAFFGQGTRLTVV.

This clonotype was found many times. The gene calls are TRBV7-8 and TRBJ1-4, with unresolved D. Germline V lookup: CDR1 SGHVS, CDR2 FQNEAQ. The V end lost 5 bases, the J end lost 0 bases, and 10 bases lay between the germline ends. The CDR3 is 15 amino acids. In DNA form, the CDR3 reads TGTGCCAGCAGCCTGGACGGTGCAACTAATGAAAAACTGTTTTTT. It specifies CASSLDGATNEKLFF.

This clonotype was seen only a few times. CDR3 sequence: CASSGERNQPQHF. For the CDR3, the DNA is TGCGCCAGCAGTGGGGAGAGGAATCAGCCCCAGCATTTT. The rearrangement links TRBV10-1 to TRBJ1-5; D call uncertain. Trimming took 4 bases from V and 4 from J, leaving 8 bases between them. This CDR3 is built from 13 residues. Germline values: CDR1 WNHNN, CDR2 SYGVQD (reference sequence).

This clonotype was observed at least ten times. For the CDR3, the DNA is TGCAGCGCTAGGACAGGGGAGTACGAGCAGTACTTC. Translating gives CSARTGEYEQYF. The gene calls are TRBV29-1 and TRBJ2-7; 9 positions agree with TRBD1. The junction had 5 bases not matched to a gene; V was cut back by 7 bases and J by 4 bases. The CDR3 is made up of 12 amino acids. Germline V lookup: CDR1 SQVTM, CDR2 ANQGSEA.

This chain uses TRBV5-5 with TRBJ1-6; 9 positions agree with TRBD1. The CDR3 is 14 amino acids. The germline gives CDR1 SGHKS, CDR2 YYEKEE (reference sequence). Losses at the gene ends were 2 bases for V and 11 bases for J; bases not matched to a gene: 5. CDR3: CASSFTGGPAPLHF. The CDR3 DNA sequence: TGTGCCAGCAGCTTCACAGGGGGCCCGGCACCCCTCCACTTT.

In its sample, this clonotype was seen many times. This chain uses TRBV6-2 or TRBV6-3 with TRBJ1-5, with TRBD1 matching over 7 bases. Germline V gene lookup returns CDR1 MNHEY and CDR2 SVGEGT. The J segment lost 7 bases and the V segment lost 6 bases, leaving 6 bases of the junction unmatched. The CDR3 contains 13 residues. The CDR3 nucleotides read TGTGCCAGCAGCAACGACAGGGTGCAGCCCCAGCATTTT. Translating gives CASSNDRVQPQHF.

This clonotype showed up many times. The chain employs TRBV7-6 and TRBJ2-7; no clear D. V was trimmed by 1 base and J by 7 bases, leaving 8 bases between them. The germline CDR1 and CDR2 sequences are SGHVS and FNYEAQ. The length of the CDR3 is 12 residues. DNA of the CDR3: TGTGCCAGCAGCTTAGGGACCGGGGAGCAGTACTTC. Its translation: CASSLGTGEQYF.

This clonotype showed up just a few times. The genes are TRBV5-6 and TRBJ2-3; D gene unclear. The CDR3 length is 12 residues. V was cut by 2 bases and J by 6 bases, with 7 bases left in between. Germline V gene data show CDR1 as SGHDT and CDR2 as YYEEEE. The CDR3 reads CASSLGLDTQYF. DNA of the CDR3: TGTGCCAGCAGCTTAGGTCTGGATACGCAGTATTTT.

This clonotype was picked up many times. This CDR3 reads CASSFQSPQETQYF. DNA for the CDR3: TGTGCCAGCAGTTTCCAGAGCCCTCAAGAGACCCAGTACTTC. This chain links TRBV27 with TRBJ2-5; D is ambiguous. The ends were cut back, 3 bases at V and 2 bases at J, with 10 bases in the middle. The CDR3 runs to 14 residues. The germline gives CDR1 MNHEY, CDR2 SMNVEV (reference sequence).